This T cell receptor (beta chain) was profiled in a study of OX40 agonist ivuxolimab in advanced cancers. Study context: Every patient in dose escalation had hepatocellular carcinoma, melanoma, renal cell or head and neck cancer. General study findings and limits: In CD8+ T cells, expanded clones were on average more numerous than in CD4+.

The protocol was immunoSEQ multiplex PCR, while the TCRdb copy is restricted to in-frame clones and leaves out a portion. The table records about 79,000 clones, less than 95% of them present only once. Concerning this clone: Antigen: not known.

This CDR3 has 13 residues. Between the trimmed V and J ends, which lost 5 bases and 2 bases, there was a span of 10 bases. The germline CDR1 and CDR2 sequences are MNHEY and SMNVEV (reference sequence). The sequencing here drew on CD4+ or CD8+ T cells sorted from blood, taken in a trial of the OX40 agonist ivuxolimab. The receptor comes from an adult with an advanced solid tumor such as melanoma, head and neck, liver or kidney cancer. V gene TRBV27 combines with J gene TRBJ2-7; D gene ambiguous. This chain's CDR3 is CASSLKEPYEQYF. CDR3 DNA sequence: TGTGCCAGCAGTCTCAAGGAGCCCTACGAGCAGTACTTC.